This T cell receptor (beta chain) appears in the sequencing data of a study of PD-L1 blockade in urothelial cancer (dated by TCRdb to the late 2010s). Context from the whole study: Therapy was started at some point between 2012 and 2014 for all patients, and atezolizumab 1,200 mg was administered intravenously every 3 weeks. In the same patients, pretreatment tumors underwent whole exome sequencing and RNA sequencing in addition to TCR sequencing. Somatic, immune and clinical correlates of response to PD-L1 blockade with atezolizumab in urothelial cancer were the focus of an exploratory multi-omic analysis. Progression-free survival longer than 6 months counted as durable clinical benefit, and TCR features were additionally tested against both progression-free and overall survival. An ECOG performance status of 0 or 1 was recorded for the patients, and 0 to 3 prior chemotherapy regimens had been received by the patients. A median of around 150,000 T cells and 65,000 to 90,000 unique TCRs was obtained from blood samples, and a median clonality of around 0.08 was observed. About 90% of the roughly 29 patients were identified as males with urothelial cancer of bladder origin, and a prior smoking history was reported by 18 of 29 patients. Pretreatment blood TCR-seq was available for twenty-nine patients, at least one posttreatment blood collection was obtained for 25 or so patients, and tumor TCR-seq was available for 25 or so patients. Under 10 patients achieved durable clinical benefit and approximately 19 did not. Blood samples were analyzed at 3 weeks after treatment start (second dose) and at 6 weeks after treatment start. Pretreatment tumor samples, along with matched peripheral blood collected serially before and after atezolizumab treatment, underwent TCR sequencing. The investigation overall reported the following: Small sample size (n of about 30) and many exploratory analyses mean the results are intended to be hypothesis-generating. Greater expansion of tumor-associated TCR clones in peripheral blood 3 weeks after the start of treatment was observed in patients with durable benefit (n ≈ 22, p = 0.022). A pretreatment peripheral blood TCR clonality below the median was linked to improved progression-free and overall survival.

Synthetic TCR analog templates were spiked into each PCR so that absolute template abundance could be estimated from read counts. Using the immunoSEQ assay, TCRbeta CDR3 regions were amplified from genomic DNA with bias-controlled V and J gene primers. Sequencing of rearranged TCRbeta segments was performed at approximately 20X coverage. Turning to the authors' computational methods: Sequencing errors were corrected by clustering, and CDR3s were annotated against IMGT so that V, D and J genes could be assigned. Downstream analyses used only productive TCRbeta rearrangements and left out out-of-frame or stop-codon sequences. To compute clonality, Shannon entropy was normalized by the log of the number of unique productive sequences and then subtracted from one. Clones differing between time points or between blood and tumor were identified by Fisher's exact test with Benjamini-Hochberg correction at adjusted p below 0.01. The table was pulled from immuneACCESS by TCRdb, which kept in-frame rearrangements only. Such tables lose some clones; where checked, under half of the loss comes from unresolved V genes, and the rest has no known cause. V and J calls and clone size are those listed in that table; D and trimming were worked out from the DNA. The sample includes some 120,000 clones, with approximately 90% observed a single time. The top ten hold under 5% of the sample.

For CDR1 and CDR2, the germline V gene lists MDHEN and SYDVKM. Including the terminal cysteine and phenylalanine, the CDR3 comprises 17 residues. Of the read, only the CDR3 DNA is kept; its 51 bases are in frame from base 1. V gives up 5 bases and J gives up 6 bases, and the segment between their germline ends measures 22 bases. Concerning this clone itself: Its antigen remains undetermined. Per-base qualities were not stored, and no clone one base away is much larger.

Reading the label with the study, this specimen's time point is: peripheral blood 6 weeks after treatment start. The cohort comprised about 30 patients with locally advanced or metastatic urothelial carcinoma treated at Memorial Sloan Kettering on a trial protocol. Peripheral blood mononuclear cells were collected pretreatment and during treatment, with between 1 and 8 total time points obtained per patient. The Qiagen DNeasy Blood extraction kit was used to purify genomic DNA from total PBMCs and tumor samples. PBMCs were collected pretreatment and during treatment, and were isolated and stored as previously described.

In this chain, TRBV28 is recombined with TRBJ2-2; a confident D gene designation cannot be given. The clonotype originates from a man aged 55 to 69 with urothelial cancer. Specimen: PBMCs, collected around atezolizumab (anti-PD-L1) treatment. In nucleotide form, the sequence is TGTGCCAGCAGTCCCATAGTCGGCAGGTATGAAGCCGGGGAGCTGTTTTTT. This encodes CASSPIVGRYEAGELFF. The reference TRBV28 and TRBJ2-2 proteins fill in what lies around the CDR3, so the full variable domain reads DVKVTQSSRYLVKRTGEKVFLECVQDMDHENMFWYRQDPGLGLRLIYFSYDVKMKEKGDIPEGYSVSREKKERFSLILESASTNQTSMYLCASSPIVGRYEAGELFFGEGSRLTVL.